The 10 T cell receptor beta chains in this list originate from one sample, sequenced in a study of immune heterogeneity within non-small cell lung tumors. CDR3 of TCR beta was amplified by multiplex PCR that used 32 V and 13 J primers. MiXCR, run by TCRdb on the multiplex PCR reads, gives a single entry per CDR3 protein. The sample consists of over 5,500 distinct CDR3 sequences, 22% of them appearing once. Bulk tumor gDNA, about 630 ng per sample, served as the TCR template. From each primary tumor, several far-apart biopsies were obtained during surgery. Newly diagnosed with untreated non-small cell lung cancer, the patients underwent curative surgery. The sequencing sample was made of lung tumor tissue. These receptors all come from a man aged 60 to 69 with non-small cell lung cancer.

By proportion, this clonotype is medium-sized (0.01 to 0.1%). The chain employs TRBV29-1 and TRBJ2-7, with TRBD2 matching 13 bases. Trimming cost V 6 bases and J 3 bases; bases outside gene matches: 8. This CDR3 comprises 15 residues. Germline CDR1 SQVTM, CDR2 ANQGSEA. CDR3: CSVETGLAGNYEQYF. The CDR3, as DNA: TGCAGCGTCGAAACGGGACTAGCGGGGAACTACGAGCAGTACTTC.

By share, this clonotype ranks as medium-sized. The chain has TRBV20-1 and TRBJ1-5; 7 bases agree with TRBD1. Trimming removed 3 bases from V and 4 bases from J; junction bases left unmatched: 6. The CDR3 loop spans 14 amino acids. Germline V lookup: CDR1 DFQATT, CDR2 SNEGSKA (reference sequence). The CDR3 region has the DNA TGCAGTGCTAGGACAGGGCTCCTAAATCAGCCCCAGCATTTT. Translating it yields CSARTGLLNQPQHF.

Concerning this clonotype: This may be a read error: a much more frequent sequence differs by one nucleotide. V and J are TRBV7-3 and TRBJ2-2; D is perhaps TRBD1 or TRBD2 (6 bases each). The length of the CDR3 is 15 residues. Germline V CDR1 and CDR2: SGHTA, FQGTGA. The CDR3 DNA is TGTGCCAACAGCTTAGGGGGGCCCCACACCGGGGAGCTGTTTTTT. Translating it yields CANSLGGPHTGELFF.

In this sample, this clonotype turned up a few times. This sequence joins TRBV4-1 and TRBJ2-1, with D possibly being TRBD2 (6 bases). Germline V gene data show CDR1 as MGHRA and CDR2 as YSYEKL. V was trimmed by 0 bases and J by 8 bases, leaving 20 bases between them. CDR3 size: 17 residues. The CDR3 coding sequence is TGCGCCAGCAGCCAAGAACCCTCGGGGGTTGTTGGGTATGAGCAGTTCTTC. This codes for CASSQEPSGVVGYEQFF.

This clonotype is labeled as medium-sized. This chain links TRBV6-1 with TRBJ2-7, with 10 bases identical to TRBD1. CDR3 size: 14 residues. CDR1 MNHNS and CDR2 SASEGT come from the germline V gene. Trimming at V came to 9 bases and at J to 4 bases, leaving 9 bases not matched to a gene. The CDR3 bases are TGTGCCAGTATCCGGGACAGGGGCTATTACGAGCAGTACTTC. Translated: CASIRDRGYYEQYF.

Of note for this clonotype: This sequence may be a read error, since a much larger clone differs from it by one base. The chain's CDR3 is CASSLRGPTDKQYF. CDR3 nucleotides: TGTGCCAGCAGCTTGAGGGGACCGACGGATAAGCAGTATTTT. This chain links TRBV7-2 with TRBJ2-3; D is tentatively TRBD1 or TRBD2 (5 bases each). This CDR3 region has 14 residues. The germline V gene encodes CDR1 SGHTA and CDR2 FQGNSA.

The sample holds many counts of this clonotype. The chain employs TRBV19 and TRBJ1-1; a weak D match, TRBD1 (6 bases). This CDR3 has 15 residues. Germline V CDR1 and CDR2: LNHDA, SQIVND (reference sequence). The germline V and J ends were trimmed by 4 bases and 0 bases, with 12 bases remaining between them. The CDR3 spells CASSNRDTLNTEAFF. The CDR3 region has the DNA TGTGCCAGTAGTAACAGGGACACTCTGAACACTGAAGCTTTCTTT.

In its sample, this clonotype ranks as medium-sized. This chain connects TRBV7-9 to TRBJ1-2; D unclear. The V gene's germline CDR1 is SEHNR and CDR2 FQNEAQ (reference sequence). The CDR3 runs to 12 residues. Trimming removed 3 bases at V and 0 bases at J, with 2 bases between. CDR3 nucleotides: TGTGCCAGCAGCTTGCCTAACTATGGCTACACCTTC. It translates to CASSLPNYGYTF.

This clonotype is judged large. V gene TRBV2 combines with J gene TRBJ1-1; D not certain. Germline CDR1 and CDR2: SNHLY and FYNNEI. CDR3 length: 15 residues. V lost 1 base, J lost 4 bases, and 13 bases lay in between. CDR3: CASSEEGGRATEAFF. Written as DNA, the CDR3 is TGTGCCAGCAGTGAAGAAGGAGGGAGAGCCACTGAAGCTTTCTTT. Supplemented by reference TRBV2 and TRBJ1-1, the full variable domain reads EPEVTQTPSHQVTQMGQEVILRCVPISNHLYFYWYRQILGQKVEFLVSFYNNEISEKSEIFDDQFSVERPDGSNFTLKIRSTKLEDSAMYFCASSEEGGRATEAFFGQGTRLTVV.

On this clonotype: This clone may be a read error of a much larger clone one base away. The gene calls are TRBV5-1 and TRBJ2-3; 10 nucleotides agree with TRBD2. Germline CDR1 and CDR2: SGHRS and YFSETQ. The ends lost 4 bases at V and 2 bases at J; junction bases unmatched: 13. The length of the CDR3 is 18 residues. CDR3 in amino acids: CASSRRSSGRDSTDTQYF. The CDR3 coding sequence is TGCGCCAGCAGCCGCCGGTCTAGCGGGAGAGATTCCACAGATACGCAGTATTTT.